The source of this T cell receptor beta chain is a study of cytomegalovirus exposure and HLA in healthy donors (dated by TCRdb to the late 2010s). Background on the whole study: According to an earlier analysis of a few hundred of the donors, about 180 million T cells yielded approximately 120 million unique TCR beta sequences and around 280 Gb of sequence data. The study was designed to test whether signatures of past pathogen exposure could be identified by cataloging public T cell receptors. A handful of DR-DQ haplotypes were handled as single units for association and clustering because linkage in the cohort was strong. An early release that covered 640 HLA-typed donors contained around 300 gigabases of sequencing data and tens of millions of unique TCR sequences. HLA typing covered class I and class II loci at four-digit resolution. The later analysis used no new phenotypic data to find candidate immune exposures, relying instead on TCR beta sequences and their occurrence across donors. High-throughput TCR immunosequencing, statistical association of individual TCRs with disease status, and machine learning were combined to predict cytomegalovirus infection status. In an earlier analysis of 550 to 700 of the donors, high-throughput TCR beta sequencing was used to judge whether each TCR beta V gene segment behaved as functional or pseudogenic. Across 398 genotyped donors of the cohort, an average of about 220,000 unique TCR beta nucleotide sequences per donor were sequenced, and 15% to 20% of those sequences were non-productive. A later genetic analysis took genome-wide SNP genotypes for about 65% of the roughly 670 donors and used that subset as a discovery cohort. In a later analysis, previously published TCR beta repertoires from 550 to 700 donors were re-analyzed and high-resolution HLA genotyping was added so that TCR occurrence patterns could be studied. Donor age, sex, ethnicity and CMV serostatus were compiled alongside the repertoire data. Of the approximately 400 genotyped donors, approximately 82% fell in the genetic ancestry cluster associated with self-reported Caucasian donors. All discovery cohort repertoires had been generated using a single sequencing platform. A separate validation cohort of 100 to 150 different subjects was used in addition to the approximately 610-subject first cohort. Typing coverage differed by locus: A, B, C, DRB1 and DQB1 were typed in about 629-640 donors, DQA1 in around 500, DPA1 in nearly 610, and DPB1 in 450 to 480. The study profiled the T cell repertoires of hundreds of subjects by immunosequencing and related them to cytomegalovirus serostatus.

On this clone itself: Its antigen is not yet known. Base quality data are lacking; no much larger clone is found one base away. In the same sample, other DNA sequences code for this CDR3.

The cohort comprised some 680 healthy bone marrow donors. Cohort members were all nominally healthy when sampled, although unrecorded immune exposures were likely present. The donor tested CMV seronegative and was one of the 352 seronegative cohort members. Each donor provided a peripheral blood sample, and peripheral blood mononuclear cells were used for TCR beta sequencing. The Qiagen DNeasy Blood Extraction Kit was used to extract genomic DNA from the blood cell samples. What the study reported, not specific to this receptor: A cluster of highly shared sequence variants was judged likely to represent a technical artifact of the sequencing pipeline. Because some donors lacked HLA typing at each locus, the association tests relied only on the typed subset. According to a later analysis, TCR association rates differed among HLA loci, with DRB1 alleles showing the most associated TCRs and HLA-C alleles showing the fewest. Cytomegalovirus status was reported to be diagnosed by the classifier with high specificity and sensitivity in both the original and validation cohorts. When HLA alleles, especially DR and DQ, strongly co-occurred, TCR associations were difficult to assign to individual alleles. In this cohort, only TCR beta chains were sequenced, and detectable features were limited by the absence of alpha or paired-chain data. The study gave a list of under 200 TCR beta chains associated with cytomegalovirus. Specific HLA alleles were associated with 15,000 to 20,000 TCR beta sequences at a false discovery rate of 0.05 in a later analysis. A further reported finding was that TCR beta sequences accurately predicted the HLA-A and HLA-B alleles for most subjects in the first cohort. A later analysis found that HLA-associated TCR beta chains were more clonally expanded and had lower generation probabilities than equally common non-associated chains. In vitro tests confirmed that a few of the cytomegalovirus-associated TCR beta chains recognize cytomegalovirus antigens. Linkage disequilibrium might explain the correlated functional status among segregating V segments, but an unknown experimental factor could not be excluded. The only immune exposure information available for the cohort was CMV serostatus. The presence/absence analyses assumed that sequencing depth was roughly uniform across donors, and that assumption may not be true. The 87-base-pair reads could not distinguish some IMGT-functional V segments, including TRBV6-2 and TRBV6-3, so those segments were excluded. Because counts were too low, about 17 rarely observed V segments, including chromosome 9 orphons, were excluded from the earlier analysis of around 640 of the donors. It was suggested by the authors that the approach could potentially be generalized to other disease states and immunological phenotypes. According to a later genetic analysis, donors in an Asian-associated ancestry cluster had fewer N-insertions in productive TCRs than the roughly 670-donor mean. Several of the top co-occurrence clusters appeared to be linked to parvovirus B19, influenza, CMV and Epstein-Barr virus, according to a later analysis. In a later analysis, most CMV-associated TCR beta chains were found to appear HLA-restricted, with HLA associations seemingly driven largely by CMV exposure. Most TCR sequences were seen in very few donors, while some public TCRs were found in many individuals. In a later genetic analysis, a missense DCLRE1C variant was associated with V-gene and J-gene trimming of TCR beta chains, and the association was replicated in an independent cohort. In an earlier analysis of 450 to 750 of the donors, most TCR beta V segments appeared in productive rearrangements about 87% or about 30% of the time, broadly matching IMGT annotations.

The CDR3 covers 14 residues, taking in both the cysteine and the phenylalanine. Just the 42-base CDR3 DNA is kept, in frame starting at base 1. Reading the germline V gene gives CDR1 MNHEY and CDR2 SVGAGI. Trimming removed 6 bases from V and 3 bases from J; the gene matches leave 6 bases unexplained. Preparation of the library involved the immunoSEQ multiplex PCR assay. The multiplex PCR relied on a mix of 60 forward primers for TCR Vbeta segments and 13 reverse primers for TCR Jbeta segments. The CDR3 region of rearranged TCR beta genes was amplified from genomic DNA by a multiplex PCR assay. On the Illumina HiSeq System, the amplified TCR beta libraries were sequenced as 87-base-pair reads. From the authors' description of their analysis: Across the 500 to 750 repertoires, a later analysis counted around 80 million unique TCR beta chains, 9 million to 14 million of which were shared by at least two donors. Raw reads were error-corrected and collapsed into unique sequences by a nearest-neighbor algorithm in which closely related sequences were merged to remove PCR and sequencing errors. To assign V, D and J gene segments, CDR3 sequences were aligned to IMGT reference sequences. Each retained sequence needed at least a six-nucleotide match to both a V gene segment and a J gene segment. A rearrangement counted as productive if the CDR3 had no stop codons and remained in frame with V and J, and every other rearrangement counted as non-productive. CDR3 was defined according to IMGT convention as the region running from the second conserved V-encoded cysteine to the conserved J-encoded phenylalanine. The earlier analysis of approximately 500 of the donors excluded sequences that lacked an unambiguous match to a single V gene segment. In an earlier analysis of some 590 of the donors, V segments were called functional above 56.7% productive rearrangements and were called segregating when the between-donor standard deviation exceeded 5%. To diagnose cytomegalovirus status from the catalog of TCR beta chain sequences, a statistical classification framework was built. In a later analysis, TCR nucleotide sequences were compared against IMGT/GENE-DB human TR gene sequences so that V and J genes could be assigned. A later analysis assigned CDR3 sequences and most-parsimonious VDJ recombination scenarios with the TCRdist pipeline. In a later analysis, each TCR beta chain was defined by its CDR3 amino acid sequence together with its V-gene family, and reads without a unique V-gene family were excluded. In a later analysis, fewer than 600 highly shared, low-generation-probability nucleotide sequences were removed to address suspected cross-contamination and a sequencing artifact. For each public chain, a later analysis derived a clonal expansion index from normalized ranks of inferred template counts within each repertoire. In a later analysis, generation probabilities were computed with a VDJ recombination model fitted to out-of-frame rearrangements, and the resulting probabilities were checked against IGoR. In a later analysis, hypergeometric tests were used to score TCR-TCR, TCR-HLA and TCR-CMV co-occurrence, with a repertoire-size bias correction applied to TCR pairs. In a later analysis, false discovery rates were estimated by permuting HLA or CMV assignments 20 times. A later analysis grouped co-occurring TCRs with DBSCAN, adding TCRdist sequence similarity when clustering within HLA-allele-positive subsets. Repertoires with fewer than 30,000 or more than 120,000 public chains, plus five repertoires with anomalous nucleotide sharing, were excluded from co-occurrence clustering. TCRdb holds this immuneACCESS table with in-frame rearrangements only. Some clones are missing; in checked studies, unresolved V genes explain under half, and the rest has no known cause. That table gives V, J and clone size, and the DNA gave D and trimming. Recorded for this sample are some 150,000 clones; over 80% of them occurred a single time. The ten top clones hold 1.5% of the sample.

The receptor's source is a woman under 30 in good health and CMV-seronegative. The sequence is built from TRBV6-5 and TRBJ2-7; 9 central nucleotides agree with TRBD1. Sequenced input: PBMCs. The DNA sequence reads TGTGCCAGCAGCCTGGGACAGGGTGGCTACGAGCAGTACTTC. Its translation reads: CASSLGQGGYEQYF.